The present T cell receptor beta chain was sequenced within a study of response to subunit inactivated influenza vaccine. Overall study results and limits: It was suggested by the authors that few new T cells are recruited by each seasonal influenza vaccination.

This CDR3 region has 15 residues. Germline CDR1 reads MNHEY; CDR2 reads SMNVEV (reference sequence). The germline V and J ends were trimmed by 0 bases and 3 bases, with 9 bases remaining between them. MiXCR was run by TCRdb on the RT-PCR reads, yielding one entry per CDR3 protein. Of 160,000 or so distinct CDR3 sequences detected, roughly a tenth appear once; the ten largest clones hold around 11%. This clonotype was seen many times. Its specificity is not known. Sequences were derived from non-naive T cells sorted from PBMCs, sampled 45 days after vaccination. V is TRBV27 and J is TRBJ2-1; the D gene is possibly TRBD1 (6 bases). The receptor's source is a man aged 50-60 years who received an inactivated influenza vaccine. The CDR3: CASSLSGALYNEQFF. CDR3 DNA sequence: TGTGCCAGCAGTTTATCGGGGGCCCTCTACAATGAGCAGTTCTTC.